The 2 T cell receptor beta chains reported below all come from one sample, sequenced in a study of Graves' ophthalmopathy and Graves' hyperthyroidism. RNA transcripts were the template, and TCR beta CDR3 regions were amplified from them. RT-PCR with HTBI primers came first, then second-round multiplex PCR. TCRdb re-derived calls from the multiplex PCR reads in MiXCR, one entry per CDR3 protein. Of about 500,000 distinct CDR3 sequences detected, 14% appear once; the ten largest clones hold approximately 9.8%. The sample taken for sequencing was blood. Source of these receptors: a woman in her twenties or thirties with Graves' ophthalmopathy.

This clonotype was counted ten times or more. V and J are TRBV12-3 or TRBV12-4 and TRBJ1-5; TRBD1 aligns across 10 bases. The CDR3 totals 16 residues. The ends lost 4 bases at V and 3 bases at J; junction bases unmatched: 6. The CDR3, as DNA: TGTGCCAGCAGTTCTCGGGACAGGGGTGCCAATCAGCCCCAGCATTTT. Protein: CASSSRDRGANQPQHF.

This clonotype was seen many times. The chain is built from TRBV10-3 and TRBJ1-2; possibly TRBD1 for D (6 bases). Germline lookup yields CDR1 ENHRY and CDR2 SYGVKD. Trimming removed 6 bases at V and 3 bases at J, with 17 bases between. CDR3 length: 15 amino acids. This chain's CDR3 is CAISPSGGADYGYTF. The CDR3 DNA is TGTGCCATCAGCCCTTCGGGGGGCGCAGACTATGGCTACACCTTC.